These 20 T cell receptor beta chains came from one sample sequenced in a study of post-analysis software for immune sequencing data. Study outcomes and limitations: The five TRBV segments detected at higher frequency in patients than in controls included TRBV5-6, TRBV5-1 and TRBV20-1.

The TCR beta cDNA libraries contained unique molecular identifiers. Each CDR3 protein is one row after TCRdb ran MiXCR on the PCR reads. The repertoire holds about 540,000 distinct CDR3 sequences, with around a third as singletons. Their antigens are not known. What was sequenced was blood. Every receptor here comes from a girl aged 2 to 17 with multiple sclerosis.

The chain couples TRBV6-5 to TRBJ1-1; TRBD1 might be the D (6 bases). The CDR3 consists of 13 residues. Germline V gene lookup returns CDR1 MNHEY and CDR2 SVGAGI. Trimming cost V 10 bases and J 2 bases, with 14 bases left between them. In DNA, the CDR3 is TGTGCCACCTCGGGACACCTAAACACTGAAGCTTTCTTT. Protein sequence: CATSGHLNTEAFF.

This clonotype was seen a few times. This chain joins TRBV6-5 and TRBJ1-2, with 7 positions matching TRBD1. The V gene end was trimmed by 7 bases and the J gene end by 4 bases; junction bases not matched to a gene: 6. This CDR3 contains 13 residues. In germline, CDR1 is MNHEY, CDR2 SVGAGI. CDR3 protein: CASTRQGAYGYTF. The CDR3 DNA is TGTGCCAGCACCCGACAGGGAGCCTATGGCTACACCTTC.

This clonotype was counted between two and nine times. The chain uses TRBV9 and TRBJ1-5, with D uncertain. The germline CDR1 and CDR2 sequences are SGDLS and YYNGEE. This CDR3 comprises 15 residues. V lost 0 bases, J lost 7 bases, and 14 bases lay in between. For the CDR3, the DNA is TGTGCCAGCAGCGTAGGGGCGGCTGGATGGCAGCCCCAGCATTTT. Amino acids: CASSVGAAGWQPQHF.

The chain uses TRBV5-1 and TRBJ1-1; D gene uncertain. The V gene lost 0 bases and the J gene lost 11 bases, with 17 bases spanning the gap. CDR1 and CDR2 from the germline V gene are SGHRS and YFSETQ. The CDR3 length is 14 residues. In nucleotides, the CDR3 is TGCGCCAGCAGCTTGGGGATATGGGGATCGTGGGCTTTCTTT. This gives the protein CASSLGIWGSWAFF.

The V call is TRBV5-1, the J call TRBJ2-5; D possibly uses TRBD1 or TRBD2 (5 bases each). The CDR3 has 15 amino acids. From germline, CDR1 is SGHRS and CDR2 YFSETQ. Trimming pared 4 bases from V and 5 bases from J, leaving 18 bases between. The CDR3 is CASSPEAGLWETQYF. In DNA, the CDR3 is TGCGCCAGCAGCCCGGAGGCAGGGCTGTGGGAGACCCAGTACTTC.

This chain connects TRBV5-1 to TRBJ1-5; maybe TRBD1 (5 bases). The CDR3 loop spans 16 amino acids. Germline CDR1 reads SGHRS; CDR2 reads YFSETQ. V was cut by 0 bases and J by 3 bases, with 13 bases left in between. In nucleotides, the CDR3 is TGCGCCAGCAGCTTGGGTGGAGGGACCTTCAATCAGCCCCAGCATTTT. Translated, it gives CASSLGGGTFNQPQHF.

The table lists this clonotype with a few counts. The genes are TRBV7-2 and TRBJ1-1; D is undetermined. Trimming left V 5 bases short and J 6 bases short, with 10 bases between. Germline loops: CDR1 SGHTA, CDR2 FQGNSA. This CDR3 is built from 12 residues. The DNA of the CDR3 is TGTGCCAGCAGCCATTCGGGGTCTGAAGCTTTCTTT. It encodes CASSHSGSEAFF.

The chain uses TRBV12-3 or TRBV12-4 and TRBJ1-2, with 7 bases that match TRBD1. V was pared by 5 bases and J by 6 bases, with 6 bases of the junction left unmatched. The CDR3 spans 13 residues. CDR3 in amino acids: CASSPGTAHGYTF. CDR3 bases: TGTGCCAGCAGTCCCGGGACAGCACATGGCTACACCTTC.

CDR3 loop: CASSFVGRSALSYEQYF. The DNA of the CDR3 is TGTGCCAGCAGTTTTGTAGGTAGAAGCGCACTCTCCTACGAGCAGTACTTC. V gene TRBV27 combines with J gene TRBJ2-7; D uncertain. V lost 3 bases, J lost 0 bases, and 18 bases lay in between. Germline V gives CDR1 MNHEY, CDR2 SMNVEV (reference sequence). The CDR3 spans 17 residues.

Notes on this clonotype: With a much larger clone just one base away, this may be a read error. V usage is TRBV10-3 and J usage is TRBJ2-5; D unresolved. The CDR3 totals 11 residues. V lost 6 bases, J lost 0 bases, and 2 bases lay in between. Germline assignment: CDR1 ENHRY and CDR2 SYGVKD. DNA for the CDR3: TGTGCCATCAGGGACCAAGAGACCCAGTACTTC. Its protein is CAIRDQETQYF.

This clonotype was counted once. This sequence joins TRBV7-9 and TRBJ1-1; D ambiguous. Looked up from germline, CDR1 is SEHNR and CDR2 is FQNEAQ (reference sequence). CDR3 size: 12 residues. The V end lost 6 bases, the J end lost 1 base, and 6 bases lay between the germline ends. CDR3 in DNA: TGTGCCAGCAGACGCACGAACACTGAAGCTTTCTTT. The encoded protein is CASRRTNTEAFF. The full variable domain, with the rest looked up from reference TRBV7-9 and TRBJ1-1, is DTGVSQNPRHKITKRGQNVTFRCDPISEHNRLYWYRQTLGQGPEFLTYFQNEAQLEKSRLLSDRFSAERPKGSFSTLEIQRTEQGDSAMYLCASRRTNTEAFFGQGTRLTVV.

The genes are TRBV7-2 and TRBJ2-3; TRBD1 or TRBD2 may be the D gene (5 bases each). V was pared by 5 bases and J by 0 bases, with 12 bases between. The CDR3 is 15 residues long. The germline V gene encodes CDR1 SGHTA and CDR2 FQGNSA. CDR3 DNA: TGTGCCAGCAGCCAAGGGTGGGGGAGCACAGATACGCAGTATTTT. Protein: CASSQGWGSTDTQYF.

The CDR3 nucleotides are TGCAGCGTGCGACAGGGGGCTAATGAAAAACTGTTTTTT. This translates into CSVRQGANEKLFF. V gene TRBV29-1 combines with J gene TRBJ1-4; 9 bases fit TRBD1. Germline loops: CDR1 SQVTM, CDR2 ANQGSEA. CDR3 length: 13 amino acids. V was clipped by 6 bases and J by 3 bases; unmatched bases: 2.

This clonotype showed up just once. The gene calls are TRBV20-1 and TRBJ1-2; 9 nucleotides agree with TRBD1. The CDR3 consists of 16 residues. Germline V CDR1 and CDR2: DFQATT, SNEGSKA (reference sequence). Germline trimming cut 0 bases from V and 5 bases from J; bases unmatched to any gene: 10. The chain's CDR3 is CSARESNRGRTYGYTF. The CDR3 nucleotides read TGCAGTGCTAGAGAGAGTAACAGGGGGCGAACTTATGGCTACACCTTC.

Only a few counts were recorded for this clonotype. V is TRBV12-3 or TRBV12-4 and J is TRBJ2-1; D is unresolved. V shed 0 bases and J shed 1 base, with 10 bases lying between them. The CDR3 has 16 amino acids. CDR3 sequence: CASSLASGGSYNEQFF. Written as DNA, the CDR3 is TGTGCCAGCAGTTTAGCCTCGGGTGGGTCCTACAATGAGCAGTTCTTC.

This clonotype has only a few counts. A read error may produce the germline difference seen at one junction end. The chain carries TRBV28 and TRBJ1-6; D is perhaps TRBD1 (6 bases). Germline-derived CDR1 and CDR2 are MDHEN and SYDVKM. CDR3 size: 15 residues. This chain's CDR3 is CASSLPQGLNSPLHF. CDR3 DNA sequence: TGTGCCAGCAGTTTACCTCAGGGGTTGAATTCACCCCTCCATTTT.

The CDR3 DNA is TGTGCCACCAGCAGTGTAGGGTCGAGAGGTACAGATACGCAGTATTTT. It specifies CATSSVGSRGTDTQYF. The V and J genes are TRBV15 and TRBJ2-3, with no clear D. The CDR3 runs to 16 residues. Germline CDR1 LNHNV, CDR2 YYDKDF (reference sequence). Trimming pared 3 bases from V and 3 bases from J, leaving 16 bases between.

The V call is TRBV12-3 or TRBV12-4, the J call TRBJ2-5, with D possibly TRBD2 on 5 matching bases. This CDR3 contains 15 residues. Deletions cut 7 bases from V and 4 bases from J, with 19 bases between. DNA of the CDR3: TGTGCCAGCACCCCAGAGGGCGGCTGGGGAGAGACCCAGTACTTC. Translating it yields CASTPEGGWGETQYF.

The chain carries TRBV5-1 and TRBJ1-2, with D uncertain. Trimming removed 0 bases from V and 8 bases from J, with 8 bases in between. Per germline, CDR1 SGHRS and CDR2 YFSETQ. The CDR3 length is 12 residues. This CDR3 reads CASSLGNAGYTF. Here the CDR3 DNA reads TGCGCCAGCAGCTTGGGCAATGCGGGCTACACCTTC.

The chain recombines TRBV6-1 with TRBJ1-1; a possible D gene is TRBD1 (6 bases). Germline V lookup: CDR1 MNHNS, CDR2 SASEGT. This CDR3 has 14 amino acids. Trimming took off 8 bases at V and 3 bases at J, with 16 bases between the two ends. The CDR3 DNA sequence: TGTGCCAGCGGGCAACAGGGTATCGACACTGAAGCTTTCTTT. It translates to CASGQQGIDTEAFF.